The sample holds a few counts of the clone carrying this TCR beta chain. Its cognate antigen is unknown. The treatment denotes: around 19 received Ad26.COV2.S at low or high dose, single or two shots; about 5 received placebo; per-sample allocation not given. Sampling was done on day 63 after the first vaccine or placebo injection. This entry is derived from a study of Ad26.COV2.S vaccination and SARS-CoV-2 variants. Study summary: Donor allocation was to the COV1001 Ad26.COV2.S trial arm. In the study, Ad26.COV2.S was injected intramuscularly once, or twice 56 days apart.

Study conclusions and caveats: Possibly, TCR breadth and depth analyses underestimated total T cell responses.

The germline CDR1 and CDR2 sequences are SGHRS and YFSETQ. Unmatched junction bases numbered 5, after V lost 3 bases and J lost 0 bases. The CDR3 runs to 16 residues. Method: immunoSEQ multiplex PCR; TCRdb's copy keeps in-frame clones and lacks some. The sample consists of around 300,000 clones, 85% to 90% of them appearing once. V and J are TRBV5-1 and TRBJ2-2; 7 bases are shared with TRBD1. The source material was peripheral blood, sampled in a trial of Ad26.COV2.S vaccine versus placebo. The receptor was derived from a person between 18 and 60 years old who received the Ad26.COV2.S COVID-19 vaccine or a placebo. The CDR3 DNA follows: TGCGCCAGCAGCTCCGGGACAGTCTCGAACACCGGGGAGCTGTTTTTT. Its protein product is CASSSGTVSNTGELFF.